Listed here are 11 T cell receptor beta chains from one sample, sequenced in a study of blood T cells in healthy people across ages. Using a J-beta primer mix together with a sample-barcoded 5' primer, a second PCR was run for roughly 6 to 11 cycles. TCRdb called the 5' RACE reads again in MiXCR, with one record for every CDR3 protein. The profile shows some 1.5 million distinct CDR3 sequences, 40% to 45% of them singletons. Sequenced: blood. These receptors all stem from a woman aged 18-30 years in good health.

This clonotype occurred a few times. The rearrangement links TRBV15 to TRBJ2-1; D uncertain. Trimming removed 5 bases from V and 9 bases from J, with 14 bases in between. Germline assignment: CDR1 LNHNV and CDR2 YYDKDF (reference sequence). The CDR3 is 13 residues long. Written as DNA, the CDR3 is TGTGCCACCAGCCCACACTGGGTGGGTGAGCAGTTCTTC. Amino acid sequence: CATSPHWVGEQFF.

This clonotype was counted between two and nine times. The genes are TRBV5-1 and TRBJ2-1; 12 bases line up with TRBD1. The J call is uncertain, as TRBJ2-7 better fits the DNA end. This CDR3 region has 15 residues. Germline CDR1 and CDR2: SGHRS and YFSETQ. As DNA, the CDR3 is TGCGCCAGCAGGGGGACAGGGGGCGACTACAATGAGCAGTACTTC. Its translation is CASRGTGGDYNEQYF.

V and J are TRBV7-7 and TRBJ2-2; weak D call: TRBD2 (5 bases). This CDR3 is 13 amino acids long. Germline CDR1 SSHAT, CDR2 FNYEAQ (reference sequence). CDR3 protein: CACSGFRTGELFF. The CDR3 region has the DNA TGTGCTTGCAGCGGATTCCGTACCGGGGAGCTGTTTTTT.

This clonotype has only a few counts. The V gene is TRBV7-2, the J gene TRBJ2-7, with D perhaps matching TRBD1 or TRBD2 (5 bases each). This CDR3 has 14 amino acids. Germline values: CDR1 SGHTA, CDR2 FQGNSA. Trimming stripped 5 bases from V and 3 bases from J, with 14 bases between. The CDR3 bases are TGTGCCAGCAGCCGTGGGTGGGACGACTACGAGCAGTACTTC. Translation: CASSRGWDDYEQYF.

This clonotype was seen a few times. CDR3 sequence (DNA): TGTGCCAGCAGTTTACCCCCTGAGGATGGCGGCTACACCTTC. Amino acids: CASSLPPEDGGYTF. The chain joins TRBV28 to TRBJ1-2, with D uncertain. Deletions cut 2 bases from V and 8 bases from J, with 15 bases between. The CDR3 runs to 14 residues. Germline CDR1 and CDR2: MDHEN and SYDVKM.

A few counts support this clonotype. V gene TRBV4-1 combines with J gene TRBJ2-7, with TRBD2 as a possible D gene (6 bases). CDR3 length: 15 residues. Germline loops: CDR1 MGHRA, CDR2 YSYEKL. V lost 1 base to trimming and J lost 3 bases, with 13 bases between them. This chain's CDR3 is CASSQGQGSGYEQYF. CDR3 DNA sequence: TGCGCCAGCAGCCAAGGGCAGGGTAGCGGCTACGAGCAGTACTTC.

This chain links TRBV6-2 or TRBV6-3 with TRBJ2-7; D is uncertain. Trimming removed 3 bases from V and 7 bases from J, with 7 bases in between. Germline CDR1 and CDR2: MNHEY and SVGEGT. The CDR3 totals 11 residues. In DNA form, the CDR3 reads TGTGCCAGCAGTTATGCCGGAGAGCAGTACTTC. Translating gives CASSYAGEQYF.

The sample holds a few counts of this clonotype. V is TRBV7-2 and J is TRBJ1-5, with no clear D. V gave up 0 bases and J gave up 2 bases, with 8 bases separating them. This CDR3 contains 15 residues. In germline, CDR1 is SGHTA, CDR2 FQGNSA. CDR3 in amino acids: CASSLAGWGNQPQHF. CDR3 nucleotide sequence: TGTGCCAGCAGCTTAGCGGGCTGGGGCAATCAGCCCCAGCATTTT.

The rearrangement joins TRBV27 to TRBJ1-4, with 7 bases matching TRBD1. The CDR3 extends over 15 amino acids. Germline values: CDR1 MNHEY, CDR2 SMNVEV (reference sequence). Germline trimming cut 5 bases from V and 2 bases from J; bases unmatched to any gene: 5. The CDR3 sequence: CASSGETGTNEKLFF. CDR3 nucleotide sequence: TGTGCCAGCAGTGGGGAGACAGGGACTAATGAAAAACTGTTTTTT. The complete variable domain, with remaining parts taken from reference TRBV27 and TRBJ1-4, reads EAQVTQNPRYLITVTGKKLTVTCSQNMNHEYMSWYRQDPGLGLRQIYYSMNVEVTDKGDVPEGYKVSRKEKRNFPLILESPSPNQTSLYFCASSGETGTNEKLFFGSGTQLSVL.

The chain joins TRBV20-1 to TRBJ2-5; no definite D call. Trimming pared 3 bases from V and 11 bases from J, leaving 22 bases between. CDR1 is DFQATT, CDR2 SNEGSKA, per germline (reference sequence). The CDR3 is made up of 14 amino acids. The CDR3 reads CSASDQNGHNEQYF. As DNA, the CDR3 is TGCAGTGCTAGTGACCAGAATGGGCACAATGAGCAGTACTTC.

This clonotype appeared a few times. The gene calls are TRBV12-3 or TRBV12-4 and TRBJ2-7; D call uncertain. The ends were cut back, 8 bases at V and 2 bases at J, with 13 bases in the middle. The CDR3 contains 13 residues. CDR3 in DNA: TGTGCCAGCGGCCAGGCACTCCCCTACGAGCAGTACTTC. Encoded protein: CASGQALPYEQYF.